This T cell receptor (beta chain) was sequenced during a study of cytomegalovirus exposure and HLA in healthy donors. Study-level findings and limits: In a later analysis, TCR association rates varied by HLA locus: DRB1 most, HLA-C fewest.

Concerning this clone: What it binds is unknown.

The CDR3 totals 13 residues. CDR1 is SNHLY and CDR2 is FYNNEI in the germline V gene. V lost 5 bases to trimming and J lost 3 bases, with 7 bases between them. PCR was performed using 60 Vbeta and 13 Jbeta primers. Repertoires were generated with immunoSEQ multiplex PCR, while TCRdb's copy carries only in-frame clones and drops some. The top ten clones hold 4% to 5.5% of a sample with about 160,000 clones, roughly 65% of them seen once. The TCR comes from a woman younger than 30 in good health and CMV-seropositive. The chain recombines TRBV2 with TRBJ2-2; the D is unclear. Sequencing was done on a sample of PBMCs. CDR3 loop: CASSPDYTGELFF. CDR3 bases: TGTGCCAGCAGTCCTGACTACACCGGGGAGCTGTTTTTT.